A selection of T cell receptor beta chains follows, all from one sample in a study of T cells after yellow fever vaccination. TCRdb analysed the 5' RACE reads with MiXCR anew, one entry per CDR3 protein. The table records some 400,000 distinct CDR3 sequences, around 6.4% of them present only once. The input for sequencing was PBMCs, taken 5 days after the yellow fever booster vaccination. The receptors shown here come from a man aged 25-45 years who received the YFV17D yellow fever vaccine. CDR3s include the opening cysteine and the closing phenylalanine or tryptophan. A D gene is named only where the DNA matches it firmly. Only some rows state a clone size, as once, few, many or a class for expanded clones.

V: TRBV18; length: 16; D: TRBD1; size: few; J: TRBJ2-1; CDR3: CASSSRQGARYNEQFF; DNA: TGTGCCAGCTCATCCCGACAGGGGGCGAGGTACAATGAGCAGTTCTTC
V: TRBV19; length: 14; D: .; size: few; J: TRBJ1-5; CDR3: CASRKGVGNQPQHF; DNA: TGTGCCAGTAGGAAAGGGGTTGGGAATCAGCCCCAGCATTTT
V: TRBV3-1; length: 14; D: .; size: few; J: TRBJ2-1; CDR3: CASSPQAVWNEQFF; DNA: TGTGCCAGCAGCCCCCAGGCGGTCTGGAATGAGCAGTTCTTC
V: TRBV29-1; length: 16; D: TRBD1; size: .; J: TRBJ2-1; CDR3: CSVSGTGGSSYNEQFF; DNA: TGCAGCGTATCCGGGACAGGGGGGAGCTCCTACAATGAGCAGTTCTTC
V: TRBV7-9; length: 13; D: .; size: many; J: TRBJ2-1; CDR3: CASSLQGFNEQFF; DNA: TGTGCCAGCAGCTTACAGGGGTTCAATGAGCAGTTCTTC
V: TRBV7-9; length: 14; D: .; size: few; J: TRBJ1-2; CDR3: CASSLDSGKYGYTF; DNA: TGTGCCAGCAGCCTCGACAGCGGCAAATATGGCTACACCTTC
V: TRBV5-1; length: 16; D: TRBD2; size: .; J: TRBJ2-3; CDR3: CASSLATSGSADTQYF; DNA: TGCGCCAGCAGCTTGGCTACTAGCGGGAGCGCAGATACGCAGTATTTT
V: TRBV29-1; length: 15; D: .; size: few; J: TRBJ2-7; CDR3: CSVEGARGTSYEQYF; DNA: TGCAGCGTTGAAGGTGCTCGGGGGACCTCCTACGAGCAGTACTTC
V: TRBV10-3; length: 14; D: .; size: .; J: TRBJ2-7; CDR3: CAISETLTIREQYF; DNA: TGTGCCATCAGTGAGACCCTGACAATACGCGAGCAGTACTTC
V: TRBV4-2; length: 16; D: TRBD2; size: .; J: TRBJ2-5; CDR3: CASSQDMPSGSETQYF; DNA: TGTGCCAGCAGCCAAGATATGCCTAGCGGGAGTGAGACCCAGTACTTC
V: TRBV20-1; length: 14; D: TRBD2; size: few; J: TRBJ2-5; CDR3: CSGLAGIPQETQYF; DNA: TGCAGCGGTCTAGCGGGTATACCCCAAGAGACCCAGTACTTC
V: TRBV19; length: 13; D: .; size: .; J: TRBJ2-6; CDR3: CATARSGANVLTF; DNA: TGTGCCACCGCTAGGTCTGGGGCCAACGTCCTGACTTTC
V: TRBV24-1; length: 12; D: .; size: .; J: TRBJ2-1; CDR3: CATADSINEQFF; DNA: TGTGCCACAGCCGACAGCATCAATGAGCAGTTCTTC
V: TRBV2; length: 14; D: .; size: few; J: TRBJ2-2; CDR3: CASKGTPATGELFF; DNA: TGTGCCAGCAAGGGGACACCCGCCACCGGGGAGCTGTTTTTT
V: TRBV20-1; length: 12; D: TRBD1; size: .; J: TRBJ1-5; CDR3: CSAGNRGQPQHF; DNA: TGCAGTGCTGGCAACAGGGGTCAGCCCCAGCATTTT
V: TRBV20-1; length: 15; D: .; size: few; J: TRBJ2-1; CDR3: CSASIREADENEQFF; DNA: TGCAGTGCTAGTATAAGGGAGGCGGATGAGAATGAGCAGTTCTTC
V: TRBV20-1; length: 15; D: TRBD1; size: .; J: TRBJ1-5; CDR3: CSARAKQGGNQPQHF; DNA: TGCAGTGCTAGAGCTAAACAGGGGGGCAATCAGCCCCAGCATTTT
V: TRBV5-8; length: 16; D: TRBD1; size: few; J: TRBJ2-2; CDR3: CASSSDRGLITGELFF; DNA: TGTGCCAGCAGCTCGGACAGGGGGCTAATCACCGGGGAGCTGTTTTTT
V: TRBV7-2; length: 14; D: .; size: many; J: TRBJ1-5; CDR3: CASSLTQGGQPQHF; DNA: TGTGCCAGCAGCTTAACCCAGGGCGGACAGCCCCAGCATTTT
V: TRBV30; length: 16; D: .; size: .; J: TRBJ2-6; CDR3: CAWSTLGLSGANVLTF; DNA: TGTGCCTGGAGTACACTCGGGTTGTCTGGGGCCAACGTCCTGACTTTC
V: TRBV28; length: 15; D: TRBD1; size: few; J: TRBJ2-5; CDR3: CASSLTGTGGTGTDF; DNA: TGTGCCAGCAGTTTGACCGGGACAGGGGGAACCGGGACTGATTTC
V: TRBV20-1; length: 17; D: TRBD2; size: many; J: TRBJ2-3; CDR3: CSARDSGVAGFTDTQYF; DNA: TGCAGTGCTAGAGATAGCGGAGTAGCGGGATTTACAGATACGCAGTATTTT
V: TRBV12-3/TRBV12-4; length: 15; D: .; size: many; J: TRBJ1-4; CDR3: CASSRRATNNEKLFF; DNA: TGTGCCAGCAGTAGAAGGGCCACGAATAATGAAAAACTGTTTTTT
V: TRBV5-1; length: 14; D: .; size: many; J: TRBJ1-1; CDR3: CASSLARGDTEAFF; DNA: TGCGCCAGCAGCTTGGCCCGGGGAGACACTGAAGCTTTCTTT